This T cell receptor (beta chain) originates from a study of cytomegalovirus exposure and HLA in healthy donors. General study results and limits: Confirmation was obtained in vitro that a few CMV-associated chains are specific for CMV antigens. A later analysis showed HLA-associated TCR beta chains outstripping equally common others in clonal expansion. Cytomegalovirus-associated TCR beta chains were listed, numbering roughly 150.

The PCR had 60 Vbeta and 13 Jbeta primers. TCRdb's table, derived via immunoSEQ multiplex PCR, lists solely in-frame clones and lacks some. Of roughly 190,000 clones in the sample, around three quarters were seen once. This clone was counted between two and nine times. What it binds is not known. The ends were cut back, 3 bases at V and 7 bases at J, with 9 bases in the middle. CDR3 length: 12 amino acids. The germline V gene encodes CDR1 SNHLY and CDR2 FYNNEI. This receptor was taken from a young woman in good health and CMV-seropositive. The chain combines TRBV2 with TRBJ1-1, with no clear D. The sequencing sample was made of PBMCs. The chain's CDR3 is CASSDAADEAFF. The CDR3 DNA reads TGTGCCAGCAGTGACGCGGCAGATGAAGCTTTCTTT.